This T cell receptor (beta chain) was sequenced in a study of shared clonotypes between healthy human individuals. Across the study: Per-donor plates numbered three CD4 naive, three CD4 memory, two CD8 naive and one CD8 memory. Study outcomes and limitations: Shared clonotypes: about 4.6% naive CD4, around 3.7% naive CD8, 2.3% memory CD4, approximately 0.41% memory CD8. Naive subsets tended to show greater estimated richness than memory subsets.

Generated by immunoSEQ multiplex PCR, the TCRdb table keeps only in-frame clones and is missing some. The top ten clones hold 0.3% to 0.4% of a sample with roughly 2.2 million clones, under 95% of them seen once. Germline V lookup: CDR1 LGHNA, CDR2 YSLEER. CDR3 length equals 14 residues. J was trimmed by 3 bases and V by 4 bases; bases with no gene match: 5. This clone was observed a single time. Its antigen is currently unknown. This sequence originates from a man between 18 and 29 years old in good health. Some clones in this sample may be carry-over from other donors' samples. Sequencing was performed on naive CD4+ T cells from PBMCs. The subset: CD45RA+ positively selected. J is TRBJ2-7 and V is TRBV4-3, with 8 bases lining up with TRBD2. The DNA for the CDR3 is TGCGCCAGCAGCCGCGGGCTAGCGGGCTACGAGCAGTACTTC. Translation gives CASSRGLAGYEQYF.